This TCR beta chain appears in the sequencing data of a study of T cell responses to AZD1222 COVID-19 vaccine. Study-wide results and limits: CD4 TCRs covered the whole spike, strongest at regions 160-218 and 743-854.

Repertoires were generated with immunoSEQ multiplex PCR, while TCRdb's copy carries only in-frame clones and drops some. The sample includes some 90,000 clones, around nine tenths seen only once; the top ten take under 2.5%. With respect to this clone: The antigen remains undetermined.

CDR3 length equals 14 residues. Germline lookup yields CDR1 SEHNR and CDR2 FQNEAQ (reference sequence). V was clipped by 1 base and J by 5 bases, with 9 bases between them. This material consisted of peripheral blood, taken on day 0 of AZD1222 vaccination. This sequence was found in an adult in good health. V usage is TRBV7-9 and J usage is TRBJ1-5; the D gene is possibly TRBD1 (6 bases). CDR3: CASSLVSGDQPQHF. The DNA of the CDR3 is TGTGCCAGCAGCTTAGTTTCAGGGGATCAGCCCCAGCATTTT.